This T cell receptor beta chain derives from a study of T cell repertoires in cytomegalovirus infection. Study details: Recently identified HLA-C-restricted CMV epitopes and well-studied HLA-B-restricted CMV epitopes were used by the study. TCR beta signatures that were public indicated CMV infection and matching HLA type.

Findings of the study overall: HLA-C-restricted CMV clonotypes gave the most frequent clonotype in two of eight donors. People with CMV and the relevant HLA were identified by cumulative public TCR beta family frequency.

In the case of this clonotype: Its antigen is unidentified.

TCRdb called the reads again in MiXCR, with one record for every CDR3 protein. Among fewer than 1,000,000 distinct CDR3 sequences, roughly 31% were seen once, and the ten largest hold more than 12%. Sequences were derived from cultured CD8+ T cells from PBMCs, sampled from culture after CMV antigen stimulation. The receptor's source is a human donor in good health (CMV status not recorded). Some clones in this sample may be carry-over from other donors' samples.

The CDR3 here is CASSPIGGRQPQHF. CDR3 coding DNA: TGTGCCAGCAGCCCTATCGGGGGTAGACAGCCCCAGCATTTT. This chain uses TRBV12-3 or TRBV12-4 with TRBJ1-5; TRBD1 might be the D (5 bases). CDR3 length equals 14 residues. The ends were cut back, 6 bases at V and 7 bases at J, with 16 bases in the middle.